The 3 T cell receptor beta chains in this list originate from one sample, sequenced in a study of blood T cell repertoires in COVID-19. Only in-frame clones appear in the TCRdb table, and some are missing; sequencing was by immunoSEQ multiplex PCR. This table has 220,000 or so clones, nearly 90% appearing once. The sequenced sample was PBMCs or T cells enriched from blood (not recorded which). The receptors here all came from a man aged 25-45 years who had been exposed to COVID-19.

The V call is TRBV19, the J call TRBJ2-3, with a weak D call TRBD2 (5 bases). Germline values: CDR1 LNHDA, CDR2 SQIVND (reference sequence). The CDR3 length is 13 residues. V dropped 6 bases and J dropped 9 bases, with 16 bases sitting between them. DNA of the CDR3: TGTGCCAGTAGGGAGGTAGGAGCTGGCACGCAGTATTTT. Translating it yields CASREVGAGTQYF.

This rearrangement joins TRBV5-1 to TRBJ1-1; D not resolved. Trimming shortened V by 4 bases and J by 2 bases, and 12 bases separated the two germline ends. From germline, CDR1 is SGHRS and CDR2 YFSETQ. The CDR3 has 14 amino acids. Written as DNA, the CDR3 is TGCGCCAGCAGCCTCCGGGGTCGAAACACTGAAGCTTTCTTT. Translating it yields CASSLRGRNTEAFF.

The genes are TRBV27 and TRBJ1-5; the D gene is possibly TRBD1 (5 bases). Per the germline V gene, CDR1 is MNHEY and CDR2 is SMNVEV (reference sequence). CDR3 size: 15 residues. V was pared by 3 bases and J by 2 bases, with 11 bases between. In nucleotides, the CDR3 is TGTGCCAGCAGTTTGATCGGGGGAGGCAATCAGCCCCAGCATTTT. Amino acid sequence: CASSLIGGGNQPQHF.